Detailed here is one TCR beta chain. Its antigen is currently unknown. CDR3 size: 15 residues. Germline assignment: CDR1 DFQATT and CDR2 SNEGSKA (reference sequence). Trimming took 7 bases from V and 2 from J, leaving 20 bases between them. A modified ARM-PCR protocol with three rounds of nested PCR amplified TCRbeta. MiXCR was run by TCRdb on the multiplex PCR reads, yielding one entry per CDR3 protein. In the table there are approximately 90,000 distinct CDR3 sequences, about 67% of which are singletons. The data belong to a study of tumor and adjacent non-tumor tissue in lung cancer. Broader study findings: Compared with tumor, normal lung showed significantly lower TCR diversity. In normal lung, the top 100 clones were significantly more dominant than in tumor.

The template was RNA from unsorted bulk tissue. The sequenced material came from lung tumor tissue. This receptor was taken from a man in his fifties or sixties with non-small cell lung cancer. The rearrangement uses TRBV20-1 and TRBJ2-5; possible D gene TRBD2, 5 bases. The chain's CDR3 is CSGDPLLEVQETQYF. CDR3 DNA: TGCAGTGGTGACCCCCTACTAGAAGTACAAGAGACCCAGTACTTC.